The 12 T cell receptor beta chains given below trace back to one sample, sequenced in a study of shared clonotypes between healthy human individuals. Sequencing was performed with immunoSEQ multiplex PCR; in TCRdb, only in-frame clones are kept and a portion is missing. The repertoire holds about 100,000 clones, with around 68% as singletons. Sequencing was carried out using memory CD8+ T cells sorted from blood. Noted subset: CD45RO+ cells pooled with CCR7-negative TemRA cells. The origin of the receptors is a woman aged 25 to 39 in good health.

The CDR3: CASSQSKVGTGEKYTQYF. DNA of the CDR3: TGCGCCAGCAGTCAATCGAAGGTTGGGACGGGGGAGAAATATACGCAGTATTTT. The chain is built from TRBV23-1 and TRBJ2-3; D is possibly TRBD2 (6 bases). TRBV23-1 is annotated as an ORF whose role is uncertain. This CDR3 has 18 amino acids. The ends were cut back, 0 bases at V and 7 bases at J, with 23 bases in the middle.

V and J are TRBV27 and TRBJ2-3, with 9 bases lining up with TRBD2. CDR3 size: 13 residues. V dropped 5 bases and J dropped 7; count of bases not matched to a gene: 4. Germline values: CDR1 MNHEY, CDR2 SMNVEV (reference sequence). CDR3 in DNA: TGTGCCAGCAGTCTAGCGGGAACTAATACGCAGTATTTT. This encodes CASSLAGTNTQYF.

This clone was seen only once. This chain joins TRBV7-9 and TRBJ1-1, with D hard to call. Trimming stripped 5 bases from V and 7 bases from J, with 8 bases between. Germline V gene lookup returns CDR1 SEHNR and CDR2 FQNEAQ (reference sequence). The CDR3 has 11 residues. The CDR3 protein is CASSQWIEAFF. For the CDR3, the DNA is TGTGCCAGCAGCCAGTGGATTGAAGCTTTCTTT.

This clone was counted only a few times. The genes are TRBV30 and TRBJ2-6, with TRBD1 as a possible D gene (7 bases). V was clipped by 5 bases and J by 2 bases, with 22 bases between them. CDR3 size: 18 residues. Germline-derived CDR1 and CDR2 are GTSNPN and SVGIG (reference sequence). The CDR3 sequence is CAWGSQGGRRPGANVLTF. The DNA of the CDR3 is TGTGCCTGGGGTTCTCAGGGGGGAAGACGGCCTGGGGCCAACGTCCTGACTTTC.

This clone was found many times. The rearrangement links TRBV28 to TRBJ1-2; 10 bases line up with TRBD1. V shed 6 bases and J 7 bases; nucleotides not matched to a gene: 14. The CDR3 covers 16 residues. Germline CDR1 MDHEN, CDR2 SYDVKM. CDR3 loop: CASRRDRGSWVAGYTF. CDR3 DNA sequence: TGTGCCAGCAGAAGGGACAGGGGTTCGTGGGTAGCTGGCTACACCTTC.

The gene calls are TRBV10-2 and TRBJ2-7; 9 bases are shared with TRBD2. CDR1 and CDR2 (germline): WSHSY, SAAADI. J gave up 5 bases and V 4 bases, and 9 bases lay outside the gene matches. The CDR3 has 15 residues. This chain's CDR3 is CASSGVAGVTNEQYF. The CDR3 nucleotides are TGCGCCAGCAGTGGAGTAGCGGGAGTAACAAACGAGCAGTACTTC.

V and J are TRBV19 and TRBJ1-1; D is ambiguous. V was cut by 3 bases and J by 6 bases, with 5 bases left in between. This CDR3 contains 11 residues. Germline CDR1 and CDR2: LNHDA and SQIVND (reference sequence). DNA for the CDR3: TGTGCCAGTAGTATTCGGTCTGAAGCTTTCTTT. Protein product: CASSIRSEAFF.

The DNA for the CDR3 is TGTGCCAGCAGCTTAGCCGACAACTATGGCTACACCTTC. This encodes CASSLADNYGYTF. This rearrangement joins TRBV11-3 to TRBJ1-2; D uncertain. The CDR3 extends over 13 amino acids. V lost 1 base to trimming and J lost 2 bases, with 5 bases between them. Germline assignment: CDR1 SGHNT and CDR2 YENEEA. Full variable domain (rest looked up from reference TRBV11-3 and TRBJ1-2): EAGVVQSPRYKIIEKKQPVAFWCNPISGHNTLYWYLQNLGQGPELLIRYENEEAVDDSQLPKDRFSAERLKGVDSTLKIQPAELGDSAVYLCASSLADNYGYTFGSGTRLTVV.

This clone occurred a few times. The chain joins TRBV20-1 to TRBJ1-2, with no clear D. Trimming took off 6 bases at V and 8 bases at J, with 13 bases between the two ends. CDR1 is DFQATT, CDR2 SNEGSKA, per germline (reference sequence). The length of the CDR3 is 11 residues. The CDR3 region has the DNA TGCAGTGCATCCTACGGAAACGGCTACACCTTC. It codes for CSASYGNGYTF.

CDR3 coding DNA: TGTGCCAGCAGCTTGGATGCTGCCGGCTCCTACAATGAGCAGTTCTTC. Translating it yields CASSLDAAGSYNEQFF. The gene calls are TRBV5-4 and TRBJ2-1; D gene uncertain. This CDR3 is 16 amino acids long. Germline V gives CDR1 SGHNT, CDR2 YYREEE (reference sequence). The V and J ends lost 0 bases and 0 bases respectively, with 10 bases between them.

Many counts were recorded for this clone. The rearrangement uses TRBV6-1 and TRBJ2-7; D is perhaps TRBD1 or TRBD2 (5 bases each). The CDR3 consists of 15 residues. The V gene lost 6 bases and the J gene lost 0 bases, with 15 bases spanning the gap. The V gene's germline CDR1 is MNHNS and CDR2 SASEGT. CDR3 in amino acids: CASSYRDGDSYEQYF. The CDR3 region has the DNA TGTGCCAGCAGCTATCGGGACGGAGACTCCTACGAGCAGTACTTC.

In this sample, this clone turned up many times. V gene TRBV6-1 combines with J gene TRBJ1-1; D is uncertain. The CDR3 is made up of 13 amino acids. CDR1 and CDR2 from the germline V gene are MNHNS and SASEGT. Trimming shortened V by 0 bases and J by 6 bases, and 8 bases separated the two germline ends. CDR3 in DNA: TGTGCCAGCAGTGAAGCGGAGGCGTCTGAAGCTTTCTTT. It yields the protein CASSEAEASEAFF.